This TCR beta chain was profiled in a study of shared clonotypes between healthy human individuals. Using immunoSEQ multiplex PCR, the repertoire was profiled, and TCRdb retains in-frame clones only, with some absent. The sample records 2,500,000 or so clones, roughly 93% being singletons. Study-level points and caveats: In general, naive subsets displayed greater estimated richness than memory subsets did.

Germline CDR1 and CDR2: SGHVS and FQNEAQ. With V trimmed by 2 bases and J by 7 bases, 5 bases remained unmatched. This CDR3 spans 14 amino acids. For this clone: The antigen remains unidentified.

This TCR was recovered from a man aged 18-30 years in good health. Some clones in this sample may be carry-over from other donors' samples. This sequence joins TRBV7-8 and TRBJ1-2; 9 nucleotides line up with TRBD1. Material for sequencing was naive CD4+ T cells from PBMCs. Indicated subset: CD45RA+ positively selected. CDR3 nucleotides: TGTGCCAGCAGCTTATCTGGGACAGGGAGTGGCTACACCTTC. It encodes CASSLSGTGSGYTF.